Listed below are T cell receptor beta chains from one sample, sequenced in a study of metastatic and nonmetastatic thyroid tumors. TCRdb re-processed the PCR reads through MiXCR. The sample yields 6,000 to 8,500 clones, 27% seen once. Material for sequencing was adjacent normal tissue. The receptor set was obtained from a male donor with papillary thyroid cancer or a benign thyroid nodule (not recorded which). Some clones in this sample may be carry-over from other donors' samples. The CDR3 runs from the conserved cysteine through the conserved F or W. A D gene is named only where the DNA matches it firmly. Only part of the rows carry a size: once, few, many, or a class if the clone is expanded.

TGCAGTGCGCTACAGACAGGGGGTCTCTCCTACGAGCAGTACTTC	CSALQTGGLSYEQYF	medium-sized	TRBV20-1	TRBJ2-7	TRBD1
TGCAGTGCTAGTCTGCAGATGAACACTGAAGCTTTCTTT	CSASLQMNTEAFF	NA	TRBV20-1	TRBJ1-1	NA
TGTGCCAGCAGTCCATCAGGGTGGGACAGGCAAGAGACCCAGTACTTC	CASSPSGWDRQETQYF	many	TRBV28	TRBJ2-5	TRBD1
TGTGCCAGCAGTTTAGGAGGACTGTCTGGTCAGCCCCAGCATTTT	CASSLGGLSGQPQHF	few	TRBV28	TRBJ1-5	NA
TGTGCCAGCAGGGAACGCGGGGGTTCCTACAATGAGCAGTTCTTC	CASRERGGSYNEQFF	few	TRBV6-1	TRBJ2-1	TRBD2
TGCGCCAGCAGCCAGGATCTGAGCCTCAAGGGGCATGGCTACACCTTC	CASSQDLSLKGHGYTF	medium-sized	TRBV4-3	TRBJ1-2	NA
TGTGCCAGCAGCGACCGGGACGGAAATAATTCACCCCTCCACTTT	CASSDRDGNNSPLHF	NA	TRBV5-4	TRBJ1-6	NA
TGTGCCAGCAGTTCTCTGGGACTAGCGGGAGGGCCAAGCTCCTACAATGAGCAGTTCTTC	CASSSLGLAGGPSSYNEQFF	medium-sized	TRBV6-6	TRBJ2-1	TRBD2
TGTGCCAGCAGTTACGGGTCCGGTGAGCAGTTCTTC	CASSYGSGEQFF	NA	TRBV6-5	TRBJ2-1	NA
TGTGCCAGCAGCTCGGGGGCGGGGCAGCAGTACTTC	CASSSGAGQQYF	few	TRBV7-2	TRBJ2-7	NA
TGTGCCAGCATCCATCAGGAGGGAGGGAACTATGGCTACACCTTC	CASIHQEGGNYGYTF	large	TRBV6-1	TRBJ1-2	NA
TGCAGTGCTAGAGATACGGCCTACCGGCTAGCGGGAGGTCCGTCCAGCTCCTACAATGAGCAGTTCTTC	CSARDTAYRLAGGPSSSYNEQFF	many	TRBV20-1	TRBJ2-1	TRBD2
TGCAGTGCTCAAAGGGACGGGGAGGACTACGAGCAGTACTTC	CSAQRDGEDYEQYF	NA	TRBV20-1	TRBJ2-7	NA
TGTGCCAGCAGACATAACACTGAAGCTTTCTTT	CASRHNTEAFF	few	TRBV12-3/TRBV12-4	TRBJ1-1	NA
TGCAGCGTTGAAGACGGGGTTTTAGGGCTTAGCACAGATACGCAGTATTTT	CSVEDGVLGLSTDTQYF	many	TRBV29-1	TRBJ2-3	NA
TGTGCCAGCAGCCGGGAAGACGGGCCAGACACCGGGGAGCTGTTTTTT	CASSREDGPDTGELFF	many	TRBV28	TRBJ2-2	NA
TGCAGCGTTGAAGATCGGCCAAGGGCCTACACCTTC	CSVEDRPRAYTF	NA	TRBV29-1	TRBJ1-2	NA
TGTGCCAGCAGCCAAGCAGGTTCTTCCTACGAGCAGTACTTC	CASSQAGSSYEQYF	NA	TRBV16	TRBJ2-7	NA
TGTGCCACCAGATGTGGGGGACAAGCATCTAATCAGCCCCAGCATTTT	CATRCGGQASNQPQHF	medium-sized	TRBV24-1	TRBJ1-5	NA
TGCAGTGCTTGGACAGCTAACTATGGCTACACCTTC	CSAWTANYGYTF	few	TRBV20-1	TRBJ1-2	NA
TGTGCCAGCAGCTCACTAGCACAGTTTTCGGCCAATGAGCAGTTCTTC	CASSSLAQFSANEQFF	NA	TRBV11-2	TRBJ2-1	NA
TGTGCCAGTAGTATATCTAGCGGTTGGGGCGGGGAGCTGTTTTTT	CASSISSGWGGELFF	NA	TRBV19	TRBJ2-2	TRBD2
TGCGCCAGCATGACTAGCGGAACCGAGCAGTTCTTC	CASMTSGTEQFF	medium-sized	TRBV5-1	TRBJ2-1	TRBD2
TGTGCCAGCAGCCTTCAACTAGCGGGAGATTACAATGAGCAGTTCTTC	CASSLQLAGDYNEQFF	many	TRBV11-2	TRBJ2-1	TRBD2
TGTGCCAGCATCAAACGACTAGCAGGCGAGCAGTTCTTC	CASIKRLAGEQFF	NA	TRBV12-3/TRBV12-4	TRBJ2-1	TRBD2
TGCAGTGCTGAATCCCGGGACATGGGGAAGTACGAGCAGTACTTC	CSAESRDMGKYEQYF	NA	TRBV20-1	TRBJ2-7	NA
TGTGCCAGCAGCGTACTAGCGGCCCAAGAGACCCAGTACTTC	CASSVLAAQETQYF	NA	TRBV9	TRBJ2-5	TRBD2
TGTGCCAGCAGCTTGGGGCCCTGGGGGGAGTACACCTACGAGCAGTACTTC	CASSLGPWGEYTYEQYF	once	TRBV5-4	TRBJ2-7	NA
TGTGCCAGTAGTATAGGGCGGGGCATTCAGTACTTC	CASSIGRGIQYF	NA	TRBV19	TRBJ2-4	NA
TGCAGTGCTAGAGGAGCGGGAGCGGGCACCGGGGAGCTGTTTTTT	CSARGAGAGTGELFF	NA	TRBV20-1	TRBJ2-2	TRBD2
TGTGCCAGCAGTTACTCGGCAGGGGGAGTCTACGAGCAGTACTTC	CASSYSAGGVYEQYF	NA	TRBV6-2/TRBV6-3	TRBJ2-7	TRBD1
TGTGCCAGCAGCTCAGGGCCCTGGAATGAGCAGTTCTTC	CASSSGPWNEQFF	NA	TRBV7-2	TRBJ2-1	NA
TGTGCCAGCGGGCCTAGCAATCAGCCCCAGCATTTT	CASGPSNQPQHF	many	TRBV12-3/TRBV12-4	TRBJ1-5	NA
TGTGCCAGCAGTTTATGGCAGGGTCCAGATACGCAGTATTTT	CASSLWQGPDTQYF	NA	TRBV28	TRBJ2-3	NA
TGTGCCAGCACCAATACGGCAGGGGCAAATCAGCCCCAGCATTTT	CASTNTAGANQPQHF	NA	TRBV6-1	TRBJ1-5	NA